The next 29 T cell receptor beta chains were all read from a single sample in a study of a mutant IDH1 vaccine in newly diagnosed glioma. Only in-frame clones appear in the TCRdb table, and some are missing; sequencing was by immunoSEQ multiplex PCR. The repertoire consists of tens of thousands of clones, with about four fifths occurring once and the leading ten covering around 5%. Time point specified: baseline, week 1 (first vaccination visit). Documented treatment: pre-vaccination baseline after standard-of-care therapy. The sequenced sample was PBMCs, obtained from a glioma patient treated with radiotherapy, temozolomide or both. These TCRs come from a man aged 40-50 years with glioma. Some clones in this sample may be carry-over from other donors' samples.

The chain joins TRBV9 to TRBJ1-5, with TRBD1 matching over 9 bases. The length of the CDR3 is 15 residues. With 2 bases clipped from V and 6 bases from J, the junction kept 6 bases outside the gene matches. The V gene's germline CDR1 is SGDLS and CDR2 YYNGEE. In nucleotides, the CDR3 is TGTGCCAGCAGCGTGGGACAGGGTGGGGGTCAGCCCCAGCATTTT. The encoded protein is CASSVGQGGGQPQHF.

V is TRBV7-9 and J is TRBJ1-2; D gene uncertain. Germline V gene data show CDR1 as SEHNR and CDR2 as FQNEAQ (reference sequence). The CDR3 has 16 residues. V was pared by 2 bases and J by 3 bases, with 16 bases between. DNA of the CDR3: TGTGCCAGCAGCTTAAGGAGTGCTTCGGTTGACTATGGCTACACCTTC. It codes for CASSLRSASVDYGYTF.

This clone was seen more than once but under ten times. The rearrangement links TRBV30 to TRBJ1-1; TRBD1 matches 7 bases. The V gene's germline CDR1 is GTSNPN and CDR2 SVGIG (reference sequence). Trimming took 2 bases from V and 9 from J; bases not matched to a gene: 3. The CDR3 loop spans 11 amino acids. CDR3 sequence reads: CAWSQGGKAFF. DNA for the CDR3: TGTGCCTGGAGTCAAGGGGGCAAAGCTTTCTTT.

This chain uses TRBV4-1 with TRBJ2-3; D may be TRBD1 (5 bases). CDR1 MGHRA and CDR2 YSYEKL come from the germline V gene. Trimming stripped 0 bases from V and 2 bases from J, with 24 bases between. The CDR3 spans 20 residues. CDR3 sequence: CASSQETRQGKALDTDTQYF. As DNA, the CDR3 is TGCGCCAGCAGCCAAGAAACGCGGCAGGGTAAAGCCCTGGACACAGATACGCAGTATTTT.

The CDR3 DNA reads as TGTGCCAGCAGTTTCCCTTCTGGGGTAGGAAACACCATATATTTT. It translates to CASSFPSGVGNTIYF. The gene calls are TRBV28 and TRBJ1-3; D uncertain. V lost 3 bases and J lost 4, with 13 bases in between. Germline V lookup: CDR1 MDHEN, CDR2 SYDVKM. This CDR3 has 15 amino acids.

The CDR3 DNA reads as TGCGCCAGCAGCTTGGGGCAGGGTGGTTCCTACGAGCAGTACTTC. It codes for CASSLGQGGSYEQYF. V and J are TRBV5-1 and TRBJ2-7, with D tentatively TRBD1 (5 bases). Deletions cut 0 bases from V and 1 base from J, with 11 bases between. CDR3 length: 15 residues. Germline V gene data show CDR1 as SGHRS and CDR2 as YFSETQ.

This chain connects TRBV7-2 to TRBJ1-5, with D perhaps matching TRBD1 (5 bases). V was clipped by 5 bases and J by 3 bases, with 11 bases between them. Germline values: CDR1 SGHTA, CDR2 FQGNSA. The CDR3 extends over 14 amino acids. The CDR3 DNA follows: TGTGCCAGCAGCCAGGGATATGTCAATCAGCCCCAGCATTTT. Translating gives CASSQGYVNQPQHF.

The chain employs TRBV4-1 and TRBJ2-1; TRBD1 matches at 7 bases. V was pared by 0 bases and J by 3 bases, with 14 bases of the junction left unmatched. This CDR3 region has 19 residues. The germline V gene encodes CDR1 MGHRA and CDR2 YSYEKL. CDR3 amino acids: CASSQDLDRASLGYNEQFF. The CDR3 DNA is TGCGCCAGCAGCCAAGATTTAGACAGGGCAAGTTTGGGCTACAATGAGCAGTTCTTC.

CDR3 in amino acids: CASSQVANRIPYEQYF. The CDR3 DNA reads as TGTGCCAGCAGCCAAGTTGCGAACAGGATCCCATACGAGCAGTACTTC. The V call is TRBV14, the J call TRBJ2-7; weak D call: TRBD1 (5 bases). Germline CDR1 SGHDN, CDR2 FVKESK. This CDR3 spans 16 amino acids. The V end was cut by 1 base, the J end by 4 bases, with 17 bases between.

This chain links TRBV25-1 with TRBJ2-2; D possibly corresponds to TRBD2 (6 bases). The germline V gene encodes CDR1 MGHDK and CDR2 SYGVNS. The ends were cut back, 1 base at V and 7 bases at J, with 10 bases in the middle. CDR3 size: 14 residues. The CDR3 here is CASSEFGGIGELFF. In DNA form, the CDR3 reads TGTGCCAGCAGTGAATTCGGGGGAATCGGGGAGCTGTTTTTT. The full variable domain, with the rest looked up from reference TRBV25-1 and TRBJ2-2, is EADIYQTPRYLVIGTGKKITLECSQTMGHDKMYWYQQDPGMELHLIHYSYGVNSTEKGDLSSESTVSRIRTEHFPLTLESARPSHTSQYLCASSEFGGIGELFFGEGSRLTVL.

This clone was counted a few times. The rearrangement links TRBV7-9 to TRBJ1-1; maybe TRBD1 (6 bases). V lost 8 bases, J lost 5 bases, and 18 bases lay in between. The germline gives CDR1 SEHNR, CDR2 FQNEAQ (reference sequence). The CDR3 totals 14 residues. In DNA, the CDR3 is TGTGCCAGCCGTCACAGGGAAGGCGGGACTGAAGCTTTCTTT. It is translated as CASRHREGGTEAFF.

The rearrangement uses TRBV5-1 and TRBJ1-5; tentatively, D is TRBD1 (6 bases). The V gene's germline CDR1 is SGHRS and CDR2 YFSETQ. This CDR3 region has 13 residues. Trimming pared 5 bases from V and 4 bases from J, leaving 10 bases between. DNA of the CDR3: TGCGCCAGCAGTCCCCAGGGGAATCAGCCCCAGCATTTT. Translating it yields CASSPQGNQPQHF. Full variable domain (outside the CDR3, taken from reference TRBV5-1 and TRBJ1-5): KAGVTQTPRYLIKTRGQQVTLSCSPISGHRSVSWYQQTPGQGLQFLFEYFSETQRNKGNFPGRFSGRQFSNSRSEMNVSTLELGDSALYLCASSPQGNQPQHFGDGTRLSIL.

This chain links TRBV5-1 with TRBJ2-1; TRBD2 agrees at 9 bases. The V gene end was trimmed by 3 bases and the J gene end by 4 bases; junction bases not matched to a gene: 11. Looked up from germline, CDR1 is SGHRS and CDR2 is YFSETQ. This CDR3 region has 17 residues. CDR3 residues: CASSYIGAGGVYNEQFF. For the CDR3, the DNA is TGCGCCAGCAGCTATATAGGGGCGGGGGGGGTTTACAATGAGCAGTTCTTC.

There are a few counts of this clone. The V and J genes are TRBV6-6 and TRBJ2-2, with D maybe TRBD2 (6 bases). CDR1 and CDR2 from the germline V gene are MNHNY and SVGAGI (reference sequence). This CDR3 contains 14 residues. Trimming cost V 2 bases and J 7 bases, with 11 bases left between them. In DNA form, the CDR3 reads TGTGCCAGCAGTTACACCCGGGAGCGCGGGGAGCTGTTTTTT. Residues: CASSYTRERGELFF.

The chain is built from TRBV30 and TRBJ1-2; D is uncertain. The V and J ends lost 7 bases and 0 bases respectively, with 15 bases between them. The germline V gene encodes CDR1 GTSNPN and CDR2 SVGIG (reference sequence). CDR3 length: 14 residues. The CDR3 nucleotides read TGTGCCTCGGCGGGCGGGAACCCTAACTATGGCTACACCTTC. Protein product: CASAGGNPNYGYTF.

This clone was seen just once. For the CDR3, the DNA is TGTGCCAGCATATCAAGGACAGGGTGGATCGGAGGCTACACCTTC. Translating it yields CASISRTGWIGGYTF. The chain links TRBV6-1 to TRBJ1-2; 8 positions agree with TRBD1. The CDR3 extends over 15 amino acids. J gave up 8 bases and V 7 bases, and 15 bases lay outside the gene matches. Germline V gene lookup returns CDR1 MNHNS and CDR2 SASEGT.

The rearrangement uses TRBV6-5 and TRBJ1-4, with D unclear. Trimming removed 5 bases from V and 2 bases from J, with 3 bases in between. Germline V CDR1 and CDR2: MNHEY, SVGAGI. This CDR3 comprises 12 residues. The CDR3 loop is CASSGTNEKLFF. CDR3 nucleotides: TGTGCCAGCAGTGGGACTAATGAAAAACTGTTTTTT.

This clone was observed many times. The V gene is TRBV10-1, the J gene TRBJ1-2, with 9 nucleotides matching TRBD1. Germline CDR1 and CDR2: WNHNN and SYGVQD (reference sequence). This CDR3 comprises 15 residues. The trim removed 2 bases at V and 4 bases at J, leaving 5 bases unmatched. CDR3 residues: CASSEKTGGVYGYTF. DNA of the CDR3: TGCGCCAGCAGTGAGAAAACAGGGGGCGTCTATGGCTACACCTTC.

The chain combines TRBV5-4 with TRBJ2-1; TRBD2 matches 7 bases. After removal of 4 bases from V and 0 bases from J, the junction contained 4 bases not matched to a gene. The CDR3 contains 15 residues. Germline CDR1 SGHNT, CDR2 YYREEE (reference sequence). DNA for the CDR3: TGTGCCAGCAGCCGGGAGGCCCGCTCCTACAATGAGCAGTTCTTC. Translating it yields CASSREARSYNEQFF.

V and J are TRBV30 and TRBJ2-2; D is perhaps TRBD2 (7 bases). V gave up 3 bases and J gave up 2 bases, with 10 bases separating them. Germline CDR1 reads GTSNPN; CDR2 reads SVGIG (reference sequence). The CDR3 covers 14 residues. CDR3 nucleotide sequence: TGTGCCTGGAGCGGGGGGCCCAACACCGGGGAGCTGTTTTTT. The encoded protein is CAWSGGPNTGELFF.

In DNA, the CDR3 is TGTGCCAGCAGCCCTGACAGAGCGGGACCGTATGGCTACACCTTC. Protein: CASSPDRAGPYGYTF. The V and J genes are TRBV6-5 and TRBJ1-2; weak D call: TRBD1 (5 bases). V lost 6 bases and J lost 5, with 19 bases in between. This CDR3 is 15 amino acids long. Germline V CDR1 and CDR2: MNHEY, SVGAGI.

This chain joins TRBV30 and TRBJ2-7; D perhaps matches TRBD2 (5 bases). Trimming removed 0 bases from V and 3 bases from J, with 12 bases in between. This CDR3 comprises 14 residues. Germline CDR1 GTSNPN, CDR2 SVGIG (reference sequence). CDR3 residues: CAWSVRGLLYEQYF. The CDR3 region has the DNA TGTGCCTGGAGTGTGCGCGGGCTTCTCTACGAGCAGTACTTC. Full variable domain (missing parts from reference TRBV30 and TRBJ2-7): SQTIHQWPATLVQPVGSPLSLECTVEGTSNPNLYWYRQAAGRGLQLLFYSVGIGQISSEVPQNLSASRPQDRQFILSSKKLLLSDSGFYLCAWSVRGLLYEQYFGPGTRLTVT.

The rearrangement uses TRBV6-1 and TRBJ2-7, with a weak D call TRBD1 (5 bases). Germline CDR1 MNHNS, CDR2 SASEGT. The ends were cut back, 5 bases at V and 2 bases at J, with 10 bases in the middle. This CDR3 region has 13 residues. CDR3 DNA: TGTGCCAGCAGTTTGCAGGGAACCTACGAGCAGTACTTC. Its translation is CASSLQGTYEQYF.

The genes are TRBV4-2 and TRBJ2-1, with 7 bases matching TRBD1. Per the germline V gene, CDR1 is LGHNA and CDR2 is YNFKEQ. The ends lost 0 bases at V and 6 bases at J; junction bases unmatched: 8. The CDR3 sequence is 16 residues long. The DNA of the CDR3 is TGTGCCAGCAGCCAAGAGCCGAAACAGGGGTTCAATGAGCAGTTCTTC. It yields the protein CASSQEPKQGFNEQFF.

This clone was seen a few times. This sequence joins TRBV5-6 and TRBJ2-2; D gene uncertain. The CDR3 is 13 amino acids. V lost 6 bases, J lost 2 bases, and 8 bases lay in between. Germline CDR1 is SGHDT and CDR2 is YYEEEE. This CDR3 reads CASNPRNTGELFF. Written as DNA, the CDR3 is TGTGCCAGCAACCCCCGTAACACCGGGGAGCTGTTTTTT.

This chain uses TRBV5-1 with TRBJ2-1; the match to TRBD1 covers 7 bases. This CDR3 spans 11 amino acids. V dropped 4 bases and J dropped 10; count of bases not matched to a gene: 2. The V gene's germline CDR1 is SGHRS and CDR2 YFSETQ. CDR3 DNA: TGCGCCAGCAGCAGGGGACAGGAGCAGTTCTTC. This translates into CASSRGQEQFF.

The chain couples TRBV14 to TRBJ2-1, with a weak D call TRBD2 (6 bases). CDR3 length: 13 amino acids. Germline V gene data show CDR1 as SGHDN and CDR2 as FVKESK. V dropped 1 base and J dropped 9 bases, with 10 bases sitting between them. DNA for the CDR3: TGTGCCAGCAGCCAAGGATGGAGGGGTGAGCAGTTCTTC. Its translation is CASSQGWRGEQFF.

The chain uses TRBV25-1 and TRBJ1-2; D possibly corresponds to TRBD1 (6 bases). Germline CDR1 is MGHDK and CDR2 is SYGVNS. The CDR3 is made up of 12 amino acids. Trimming removed 5 bases from V and 8 bases from J, with 12 bases in between. The CDR3 DNA is TGTGCCAGCAGTTGGGGGGGCGCCGGCTACACCTTC. Translated: CASSWGGAGYTF.

The V gene is TRBV19, the J gene TRBJ1-4, with D unresolved. Between the trimmed V and J ends, which lost 1 base and 2 bases, there was a span of 5 bases. The CDR3 sequence is 14 residues long. Germline-derived CDR1 and CDR2 are LNHDA and SQIVND (reference sequence). CDR3 protein: CASSIGRTNEKLFF. CDR3 nucleotide sequence: TGTGCCAGTAGTATAGGCAGGACTAATGAAAAACTGTTTTTT.